Below are 32 T cell receptor beta chains sequenced from a single sample in a study of blood T cell repertoires in COVID-19. The repertoire was sequenced with immunoSEQ multiplex PCR; TCRdb's copy has only in-frame clones and lacks some. This sample has some 45,000 clones, with about 86% found just once. Sequenced input: peripheral blood. The receptor set was obtained from a man in his 70s with acute or convalescent COVID-19.

The V call is TRBV28, the J call TRBJ2-7, with 11 bases lining up with TRBD1. This CDR3 spans 16 amino acids. Germline CDR1 is MDHEN and CDR2 is SYDVKM. Losses at the gene ends were 7 bases for V and 5 bases for J; bases not matched to a gene: 13. CDR3 coding DNA: TGTGCCAGCATTCCCCGGTCAGGGACAGGGGGGGACGAGCAGTACTTC. The encoded protein is CASIPRSGTGGDEQYF.

This clone was found a few times. The V gene is TRBV15, the J gene TRBJ2-7, with TRBD1 as a possible D gene (5 bases). V lost 2 bases, J lost 1 base, and 9 bases lay in between. CDR1 LNHNV and CDR2 YYDKDF come from the germline V gene (reference sequence). This CDR3 is 14 amino acids long. Here the CDR3 DNA reads TGTGCCACCAGCAGAAACCGACAGTCCTACGAGCAGTACTTC. This codes for CATSRNRQSYEQYF.

V and J are TRBV18 and TRBJ2-1; 7 bases map to TRBD2. The CDR3 runs to 16 residues. Germline lookup yields CDR1 KGHSH and CDR2 LQKENI. V shed 0 bases, J shed 2 bases, and the junction held 4 bases outside the gene matches. CDR3 in amino acids: CASSPPGAGAYNEQFF. The DNA for the CDR3 is TGTGCCAGCTCACCACCGGGTGCGGGGGCCTACAATGAGCAGTTCTTC.

This chain connects TRBV11-2 to TRBJ2-1; D gene uncertain. The CDR3 consists of 14 residues. Trimming removed 2 bases at V and 5 bases at J, with 10 bases between. Per the germline V gene, CDR1 is SGHAT and CDR2 is FQNNGV. DNA for the CDR3: TGTGCCAGCAGCTTAACTTTGGTCAACAATGAGCAGTTCTTC. Amino acids: CASSLTLVNNEQFF.

Only one count was recorded for this clone. This rearrangement joins TRBV6-5 to TRBJ1-1; D perhaps matches TRBD1 (5 bases). Between the trimmed V and J ends, which lost 5 bases and 0 bases, there was a span of 7 bases. The germline V gene encodes CDR1 MNHEY and CDR2 SVGAGI. This CDR3 has 13 amino acids. As DNA, the CDR3 is TGTGCCAGCAGTAGGGGAATGAACACTGAAGCTTTCTTT. Its protein product is CASSRGMNTEAFF.

The chain links TRBV9 to TRBJ2-7, with D possibly TRBD1 on 6 matching bases. Germline CDR1 is SGDLS and CDR2 is YYNGEE. The CDR3 spans 13 residues. V was shortened by 2 bases and J by 4 bases, with 10 bases between the two germline ends. As DNA, the CDR3 is TGTGCCAGCAGCGTTTCGGACAGTTACGAGCAGTACTTC. Translated, it gives CASSVSDSYEQYF. Looking up the rest from reference TRBV9 and TRBJ2-7 gives the full variable domain: DSGVTQTPKHLITATGQRVTLRCSPRSGDLSVYWYQQSLDQGLQFLIQYYNGEERAKGNILERFSAQQFPDLHSELNLSSLELGDSALYFCASSVSDSYEQYFGPGTRLTVT.

The chain joins TRBV19 to TRBJ1-1; a possible D gene is TRBD1 (6 bases). Trimming took off 6 bases at V and 2 bases at J, with 13 bases between the two ends. The CDR3 runs to 14 residues. Germline CDR1 LNHDA, CDR2 SQIVND (reference sequence). The CDR3, as DNA: TGTGCCAGTAGCCGAAAGGACAGAAACACTGAAGCTTTCTTT. Protein product: CASSRKDRNTEAFF.

V gene TRBV28 combines with J gene TRBJ2-6; TRBD2 agrees at 12 bases. The CDR3 has 17 amino acids. The germline V gene has CDR1 MDHEN and CDR2 SYDVKM. V trimming: 6 bases; J trimming: 2 bases; junction bases outside the gene matches: 5. As DNA, the CDR3 is TGTGCCAGCAGGCTAGCGGGAGGGCCAACTGGGGCCAACGTCCTGACTTTC. Its translation: CASRLAGGPTGANVLTF.

The chain combines TRBV25-1 with TRBJ2-7; tentative D call: TRBD1 (6 bases). CDR1 is MGHDK and CDR2 is SYGVNS in the germline V gene. The CDR3 spans 16 residues. Trimming removed 4 bases at V and 3 bases at J, with 19 bases between. Here the CDR3 reads CASSAMPGQGFYEQYF. The CDR3 nucleotides are TGTGCCAGCAGTGCCATGCCGGGGCAGGGGTTCTACGAGCAGTACTTC.

The chain links TRBV18 to TRBJ2-1; 10 nucleotides align to TRBD2. The CDR3 is made up of 14 amino acids. V lost 3 bases, J lost 11 bases, and 7 bases stayed unmatched. Germline V gene lookup returns CDR1 KGHSH and CDR2 LQKENI. The CDR3 protein is CASSPTEREGQQFF. The CDR3 coding sequence is TGTGCCAGCTCACCTACTGAGCGGGAGGGCCAGCAGTTCTTC.

In this sample, this clone turned up once. The J gene is TRBJ2-1, the V gene TRBV18; D is ambiguous. The V gene lost 6 bases and the J gene lost 0 bases, with 9 bases spanning the gap. The CDR3 is 14 amino acids. CDR1 KGHSH and CDR2 LQKENI come from the germline V gene. The CDR3 DNA reads TGTGCCAGCTCCTCGACAAGCTCCTACAATGAGCAGTTCTTC. Translated: CASSSTSSYNEQFF.

The V gene is TRBV19, the J gene TRBJ1-2; TRBD1 agrees at 10 bases. The germline CDR1 and CDR2 sequences are LNHDA and SQIVND (reference sequence). The CDR3 loop spans 13 amino acids. The J segment lost 5 bases and the V segment lost 8 bases, leaving 5 bases of the junction unmatched. The CDR3 here is CASARDRGYGYTF. The CDR3 DNA follows: TGTGCCAGTGCTCGGGACAGGGGTTATGGCTACACCTTC. The full variable domain, its missing parts supplied by reference TRBV19 and TRBJ1-2, is DGGITQSPKYLFRKEGQNVTLSCEQNLNHDAMYWYRQDPGQGLRLIYYSQIVNDFQKGDIAEGYSVSREKKESFPLTVTSAQKNPTAFYLCASARDRGYGYTFGSGTRLTVV.

The chain combines TRBV3-1 (or the pseudogene TRBV3-2) with TRBJ2-3; no clear D. The CDR3 sequence is 14 residues long. With 10 bases removed from V and 0 bases from J, the gap between germline ends came to 14 bases. The germline V gene encodes CDR1 LGHDT and CDR2 YNNKEL (reference sequence). The CDR3 DNA sequence: TGTGCCACTAGGAATTACTCTAGCACAGATACGCAGTATTTT. Its protein is CATRNYSSTDTQYF.

This clone was counted a single time. The chain recombines TRBV6-6 with TRBJ2-1, with TRBD2 matching 10 bases. V shed 0 bases and J 10 bases; nucleotides not matched to a gene: 6. The CDR3 has 15 amino acids. Per germline, CDR1 MNHNY and CDR2 SVGAGI (reference sequence). CDR3 region: CASSYSSSGSGEQFF. The CDR3 coding sequence is TGTGCCAGCAGTTACTCGTCTAGCGGGAGTGGAGAGCAGTTCTTC.

V and J are TRBV10-1 and TRBJ2-1, with TRBD1 matching over 8 bases. Germline loops: CDR1 WNHNN, CDR2 SYGVQD (reference sequence). V lost 3 bases to trimming and J lost 7 bases; unmatched junction nucleotides: 8. The CDR3 is 15 amino acids. The CDR3 DNA reads TGCGCCAGCAGTGATAGTACAGGGGGAAGTAATGAGCAGTTCTTC. Amino acid sequence: CASSDSTGGSNEQFF.

The chain employs TRBV18 and TRBJ2-7, with a tentative D call TRBD1 (5 bases). V gave up 3 bases and J gave up 5 bases, with 14 bases separating them. The V gene's germline CDR1 is KGHSH and CDR2 LQKENI. This CDR3 has 14 residues. The CDR3 DNA reads as TGTGCCAGCTCACCCATACGGCAAGGGGACGAGCAGTACTTC. Its translation is CASSPIRQGDEQYF.

This clone was detected a few times. V is TRBV7-9 and J is TRBJ1-5, with 8 bases lining up with TRBD1. The CDR3 is made up of 15 amino acids. Trimming took 3 bases from V and 2 from J; bases not matched to a gene: 3. From germline, CDR1 is SEHNR and CDR2 FQNEAQ (reference sequence). CDR3 residues: CASSLGQDRNQPQHF. The CDR3 DNA is TGTGCCAGCAGCTTGGGACAGGACCGCAATCAGCCCCAGCATTTT. The full variable domain, rest sourced from reference TRBV7-9 and TRBJ1-5, is DTGVSQNPRHKITKRGQNVTFRCDPISEHNRLYWYRQTLGQGPEFLTYFQNEAQLEKSRLLSDRFSAERPKGSFSTLEIQRTEQGDSAMYLCASSLGQDRNQPQHFGDGTRLSIL.

The chain joins TRBV25-1 to TRBJ2-1; D possibly corresponds to TRBD1 (6 bases). V was trimmed by 4 bases and J by 6 bases, leaving 7 bases between them. This CDR3 is built from 12 residues. Germline lookup yields CDR1 MGHDK and CDR2 SYGVNS. CDR3: CASSGQVNEQFF. CDR3 DNA sequence: TGTGCCAGCAGTGGACAGGTCAATGAGCAGTTCTTC.

The rearrangement links TRBV5-4 to TRBJ2-5; D ambiguous. This CDR3 contains 17 residues. CDR1 and CDR2 (germline): SGHNT, YYREEE (reference sequence). V was clipped by 0 bases and J by 1 base, with 16 bases between them. The CDR3 sequence is CASSLVLIGVPQETQYF. The CDR3 DNA reads as TGTGCCAGCAGCTTGGTTTTGATAGGAGTACCCCAAGAGACCCAGTACTTC.

The chain uses TRBV5-1 and TRBJ2-3, with 7 positions matching TRBD2. CDR1 and CDR2 from the germline V gene are SGHRS and YFSETQ. With 2 bases clipped from V and 6 bases from J, the junction kept 6 bases outside the gene matches. This CDR3 region has 14 residues. CDR3 coding DNA: TGCGCCAGCAGCTTACCGGGAGGAGGCGATACGCAGTATTTT. Encoded protein: CASSLPGGGDTQYF.

The table lists this clone with a few counts. The chain links TRBV27 to TRBJ1-2; D perhaps matches TRBD1 (6 bases). The V and J ends lost 4 bases and 5 bases respectively, with 14 bases between them. The CDR3 is 14 residues long. CDR1 MNHEY and CDR2 SMNVEV come from the germline V gene (reference sequence). In DNA form, the CDR3 reads TGTGCCAGCAGTTGGGGGGGGGCCGCTTATGGCTACACCTTC. Protein: CASSWGGAAYGYTF.

The V gene is TRBV7-8, the J gene TRBJ1-2; TRBD1 might be the D (5 bases). CDR3 length equals 13 residues. Between the trimmed V and J ends, which lost 1 base and 8 bases, there was a span of 11 bases. Germline V lookup: CDR1 SGHVS, CDR2 FQNEAQ. The CDR3 bases are TGTGCCAGCAGCTTAGGGGGCAGGGTCGGCTACACCTTC. The encoded protein is CASSLGGRVGYTF.

V and J are TRBV19 and TRBJ2-1; TRBD2 aligns across 10 bases. Trimming took 6 bases from V and 3 from J; bases not matched to a gene: 5. The CDR3 totals 15 residues. Looked up from germline, CDR1 is LNHDA and CDR2 is SQIVND (reference sequence). DNA of the CDR3: TGTGCCAGTAGCATACTAGCGGGGAACTACAATGAGCAGTTCTTC. This sequence encodes CASSILAGNYNEQFF. Full variable domain (rest looked up from reference TRBV19 and TRBJ2-1): DGGITQSPKYLFRKEGQNVTLSCEQNLNHDAMYWYRQDPGQGLRLIYYSQIVNDFQKGDIAEGYSVSREKKESFPLTVTSAQKNPTAFYLCASSILAGNYNEQFFGPGTRLTVL.

This sequence joins TRBV27 and TRBJ2-3; 7 bases are shared with TRBD2. There are 16 residues in the CDR3. Germline values: CDR1 MNHEY, CDR2 SMNVEV (reference sequence). Trimming took 5 bases from V and 3 from J; bases not matched to a gene: 11. As DNA, the CDR3 is TGTGCCAGCAGTCCCTTTAATCGGGAGGTGACAGATACGCAGTATTTT. Residues: CASSPFNREVTDTQYF.

V and J are TRBV5-1 and TRBJ2-3, with TRBD2 matching 12 bases. CDR3 length: 16 residues. The germline gives CDR1 SGHRS, CDR2 YFSETQ. Trimming removed 2 bases from V and 4 bases from J; junction bases left unmatched: 5. Here the CDR3 DNA reads TGCGCCAGCAGCTTCGGACTAGCGGGGTTTCCAGATACGCAGTATTTT. Protein sequence: CASSFGLAGFPDTQYF.

The genes are TRBV5-1 and TRBJ1-5, with D perhaps matching TRBD1 (5 bases). Trimming stripped 1 base from V and 6 bases from J, with 14 bases between. Germline lookup yields CDR1 SGHRS and CDR2 YFSETQ. CDR3 length: 15 residues. The CDR3 is CASSLQGLGGQPQHF. In DNA, the CDR3 is TGCGCCAGCAGCTTGCAAGGACTGGGGGGTCAGCCCCAGCATTTT.

This clone was seen once. The rearrangement links TRBV3-1 (or the pseudogene TRBV3-2) to TRBJ2-5; D gene unclear. The CDR3 runs to 13 residues. From germline, CDR1 is LGHDT and CDR2 YNNKEL (reference sequence). V was cut by 1 base and J by 4 bases, with 7 bases left in between. Written as DNA, the CDR3 is TGTGCCAGCAGCCAAGCCCTCGGAGAGACCCAGTACTTC. This codes for CASSQALGETQYF.

CDR3 residues: CAWRSSDRGNQPQHF. In nucleotides, the CDR3 is TGTGCCTGGAGAAGCTCGGACAGGGGCAATCAGCCCCAGCATTTT. This chain joins TRBV30 and TRBJ1-5; 8 nucleotides align to TRBD1. Germline values: CDR1 GTSNPN, CDR2 SVGIG (reference sequence). Losses at the gene ends were 3 bases for V and 2 bases for J; bases not matched to a gene: 6. CDR3 length equals 15 residues.

The V gene is TRBV5-1, the J gene TRBJ2-7; 8 bases agree with TRBD2. The V gene end was trimmed by 1 base and the J gene end by 7 bases; junction bases not matched to a gene: 13. Looked up from germline, CDR1 is SGHRS and CDR2 is YFSETQ. This CDR3 is built from 16 residues. The CDR3 nucleotides are TGCGCCAGCAGCTTGCAAGCTACTAGCGGAACTCTGGAGCAGTACTTC. Translation gives CASSLQATSGTLEQYF.

The CDR3: CASSLGRTTEAFF. The CDR3 nucleotides read TGTGCCAGCTCACTTGGGAGGACCACTGAAGCTTTCTTT. The chain recombines TRBV18 with TRBJ1-1; D gene uncertain. The V end was cut by 4 bases, the J end by 4 bases, with 10 bases between. Germline V CDR1 and CDR2: KGHSH, LQKENI. CDR3 length: 13 amino acids.

This chain joins TRBV5-6 and TRBJ1-1, with no clear D. This CDR3 spans 13 amino acids. The germline V gene has CDR1 SGHDT and CDR2 YYEEEE. V shed 3 bases and J shed 5 bases, with 11 bases lying between them. The CDR3 sequence: CASSSGVRTEAFF. CDR3 coding DNA: TGTGCCAGCAGCTCCGGAGTCCGGACTGAAGCTTTCTTT.

The chain joins TRBV3-1 (or the pseudogene TRBV3-2) to TRBJ1-2; 9 bases are shared with TRBD1. Looked up from germline, CDR1 is LGHDT and CDR2 is YNNKEL (reference sequence). The CDR3 loop spans 16 amino acids. The J segment lost 7 bases and the V segment lost 3 bases, leaving 12 bases of the junction unmatched. CDR3: CASSQLLTGGRVGYTF. DNA of the CDR3: TGTGCCAGCAGCCAGTTATTAACAGGGGGCAGGGTTGGCTACACCTTC.